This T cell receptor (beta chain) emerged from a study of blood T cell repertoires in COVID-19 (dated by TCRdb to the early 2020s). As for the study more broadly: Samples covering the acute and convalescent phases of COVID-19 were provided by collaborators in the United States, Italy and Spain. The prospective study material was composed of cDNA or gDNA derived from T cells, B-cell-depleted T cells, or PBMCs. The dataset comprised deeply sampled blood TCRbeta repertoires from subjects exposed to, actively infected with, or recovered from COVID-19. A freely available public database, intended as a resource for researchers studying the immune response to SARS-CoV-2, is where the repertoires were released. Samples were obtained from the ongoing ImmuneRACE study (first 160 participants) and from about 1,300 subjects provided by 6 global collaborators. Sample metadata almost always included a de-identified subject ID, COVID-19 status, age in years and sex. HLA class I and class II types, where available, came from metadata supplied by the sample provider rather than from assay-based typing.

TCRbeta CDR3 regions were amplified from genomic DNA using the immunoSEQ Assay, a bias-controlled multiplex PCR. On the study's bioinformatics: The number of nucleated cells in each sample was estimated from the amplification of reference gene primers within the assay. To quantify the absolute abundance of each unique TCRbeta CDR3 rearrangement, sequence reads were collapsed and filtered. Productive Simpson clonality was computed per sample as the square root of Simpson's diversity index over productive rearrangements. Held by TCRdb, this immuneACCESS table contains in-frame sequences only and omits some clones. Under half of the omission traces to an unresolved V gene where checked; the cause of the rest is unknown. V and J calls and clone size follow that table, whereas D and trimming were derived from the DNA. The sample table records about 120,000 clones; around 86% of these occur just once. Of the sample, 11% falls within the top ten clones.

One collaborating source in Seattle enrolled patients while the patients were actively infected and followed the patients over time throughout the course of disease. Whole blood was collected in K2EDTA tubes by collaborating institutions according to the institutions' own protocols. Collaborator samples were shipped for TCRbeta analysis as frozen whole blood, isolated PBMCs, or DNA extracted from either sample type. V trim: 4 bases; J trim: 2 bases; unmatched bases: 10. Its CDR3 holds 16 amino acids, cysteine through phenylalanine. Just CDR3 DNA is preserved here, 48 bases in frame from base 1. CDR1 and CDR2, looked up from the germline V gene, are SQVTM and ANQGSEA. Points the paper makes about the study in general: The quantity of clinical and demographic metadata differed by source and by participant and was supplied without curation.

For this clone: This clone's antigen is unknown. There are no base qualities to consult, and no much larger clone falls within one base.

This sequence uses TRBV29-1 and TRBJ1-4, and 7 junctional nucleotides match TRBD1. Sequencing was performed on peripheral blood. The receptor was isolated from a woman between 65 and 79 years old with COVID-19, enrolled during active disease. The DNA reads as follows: TGCAGCGTTGTCCCGAAGACAGGGTATACTAATGAAAAACTGTTTTTT. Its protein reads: CSVVPKTGYTNEKLFF.